This T cell receptor (beta chain) was identified in a study of CD8+ T cells in alopecia areata. Overall study: Among treated patients, oral tofacitinib was administered at 5 to 10 mg twice daily. Tofacitinib therapy lasting 6 to 18 months was followed by 6 months off drug.

Study results and caveats: While tofacitinib was given, many expanded lesional clones persisted in scalp and blood. Sequences from scalp samples also cover resident alphabeta T cells of normal skin.

Treatment in this sample: oral pan-JAK inhibitor, 5-10 mg twice daily. Details on this clone: What it binds is not known.

Trimming took 0 bases from V and 7 from J, leaving 13 bases between them. The CDR3 runs to 15 residues. CDR1 is LGHNA and CDR2 is YNFKEQ in the germline V gene. TCR sequencing used cDNA made by reverse transcription of extracted RNA. The assay was immunoSEQ multiplex PCR, and TCRdb's table has in-frame clones only and misses some. The data contain approximately 200,000 clones, approximately 60% of them singletons. This TCR was sampled from a human donor with alopecia areata. V gene TRBV4-2 combines with J gene TRBJ1-5; a possible D gene is TRBD1 (5 bases). This specimen consisted of CD4+ T cells sorted from blood, obtained at week 4, from a patient treated with tofacitinib. CDR3 coding DNA: TGTGCCAGCAGCCAAGATGGGTCGGGGGTCCAGCCCCAGCATTTT. This sequence encodes CASSQDGSGVQPQHF.